This TCR beta chain was sequenced in a study of blood T cell repertoires in COVID-19. This CDR3 is 11 amino acids long. In germline, CDR1 is DFQATT, CDR2 SNEGSKA (reference sequence). Trimming stripped 6 bases from V and 3 bases from J, with 9 bases between. This table comes from immunoSEQ multiplex PCR, and its TCRdb copy is limited to in-frame clones, with some not included. The sample lists over 250,000 clones, roughly 87% occurring once. This receptor was identified in a woman aged 30 to 39 with acute or convalescent COVID-19. V is TRBV20-1 and J is TRBJ2-7, with TRBD1 as a possible D gene (6 bases). The specimen was peripheral blood. The CDR3 nucleotides read TGCAGTGCACAGGGCCGCTACGAGCAGTACTTC. Translation gives CSAQGRYEQYF.